Listed here are 27 T cell receptor beta chains from one sample, sequenced in a study of CXCR3-negative and CXCR3-positive naive CD8 T cells. Study-wide results and caveats: Naive cells positive for CXCR3 carried more hydrophobic TRB CDR3s than CXCR3-negative ones.

Through 5' RACE with UMI labels, the TRB cDNA libraries were prepared. TCRdb reanalyzed the 5' RACE reads, giving one entry per CDR3 protein sequence and no DNA. The clone table shows under 70,000 distinct CDR3 sequences, with the ten largest holding 4.8%. For these TCRs, the target antigens are not known. The source material was naive CXCR3+ CD8+ T cells from blood. Subset reported: CD45RO-CCR7+CD27+CD95- naive CD8+ T cells expressing CXCR3 (TNR3+). All receptors derive from a human donor in good health. Some clones in this sample may be carry-over from other donors' samples.

The J gene is TRBJ1-1, the V gene TRBV10-3. Germline V gives CDR1 ENHRY, CDR2 SYGVKD. The CDR3 is 16 amino acids. The CDR3 is CAISELEGSMNTEAFF.

CDR3 residues: CSARDLASEGGGDTGELFF. The chain couples TRBV20-1 to TRBJ2-2; the D call from TCRdb, TRBD2, cannot be confirmed without DNA. This CDR3 is 19 amino acids long. In germline, CDR1 is DFQATT, CDR2 SNEGSKA (reference sequence).

This chain links TRBV6-2 or TRBV6-3 with TRBJ2-3; the D call of TRBD2 rests on TCRdb alone, since no DNA is present to check it. CDR3 length equals 16 residues. Germline V gene data show CDR1 as MNHEY and CDR2 as SVGEGT. The CDR3 loop reads CASSQALAGPEDTQYF.

V gene TRBV6-2 or TRBV6-3 combines with J gene TRBJ2-7. The germline CDR1 and CDR2 sequences are MNHEY and SVGEGT. CDR3 size: 12 residues. This CDR3 reads CASTATAYEQYF.

The V and J genes are TRBV7-6 and TRBJ2-7; TCRdb picks TRBD2, but there is no DNA to check that call. Germline values: CDR1 SGHVS, CDR2 FNYEAQ. The CDR3 length is 14 residues. CDR3 sequence reads: CASSLSGGAYEQYF. The full variable domain, its missing parts supplied by reference TRBV7-6 and TRBJ2-7, is GAGVSQSPRYKVTKRGQDVALRCDPISGHVSLYWYRQALGQGPEFLTYFNYEAQQDKSGLPNDRFSAERPEGSISTLTIQRTEQRDSAMYRCASSLSGGAYEQYFGPGTRLTVT.

The chain carries TRBV7-3 and TRBJ2-1; lacking DNA, the TRBD1 call made by TCRdb goes unchecked. The CDR3 consists of 16 residues. CDR1 SGHTA and CDR2 FQGTGA come from the germline V gene. The CDR3 region is CASSLNWAGGYNEQFF.

The rearrangement joins TRBV29-1 to TRBJ2-2; as DNA is missing, the TRBD1 call by TCRdb cannot be tested. CDR1 is SQVTM and CDR2 is ANQGSEA in the germline V gene. The CDR3 is made up of 13 amino acids. This chain's CDR3 is CSARQGLSGELFF.

The rearrangement uses TRBV12-5 and TRBJ2-7; the TCRdb call, TRBD1, lacks DNA for checking. CDR1 and CDR2 (germline): LGHNT, FRNRAP. The CDR3 is 15 residues long. The CDR3 protein is CASGLGTGLHYELYF.

The V and J genes are TRBV18 and TRBJ2-3. This CDR3 region has 12 residues. The germline gives CDR1 KGHSH, CDR2 LQKENI. CDR3 in amino acids: CASSPPVDTQYF.

The V gene is TRBV7-9, the J gene TRBJ1-4. Germline lookup yields CDR1 SEHNR and CDR2 FQNEAQ (reference sequence). The CDR3 spans 13 residues. CDR3 loop: CASSSATNEKLFF.

J is TRBJ2-1 and V is TRBV7-8. Germline V gene data show CDR1 as SGHVS and CDR2 as FQNEAQ. This CDR3 has 15 residues. CDR3 in amino acids: CASSLRGGSYNEQFF.

The chain is built from TRBV5-1 and TRBJ2-1; TCRdb lists TRBD2, though no DNA is available to test this call. The germline CDR1 and CDR2 sequences are SGHRS and YFSETQ. CDR3 length equals 16 residues. The CDR3 sequence: CASSVIAGENYNEQFF.

CDR3 sequence: CASSPRAGASTEAFF. V and J are TRBV9 and TRBJ1-1; the D gene TCRdb calls, TRBD1, cannot be checked with no DNA. Germline V CDR1 and CDR2: SGDLS, YYNGEE. This CDR3 has 15 amino acids.

The rearrangement joins TRBV12-3 or TRBV12-4 to TRBJ2-3; TCRdb's assignment of TRBD2 cannot be checked, as there is no DNA. The CDR3 loop spans 14 amino acids. The CDR3 loop is CASSYLAGADTQYF.

V and J are TRBV5-1 and TRBJ1-1; absent DNA, TCRdb's TRBD1 call cannot be checked. This CDR3 has 15 amino acids. CDR1 is SGHRS and CDR2 is YFSETQ in the germline V gene. The CDR3 spells CASSGQGGINTEAFF.

The rearrangement joins TRBV25-1 to TRBJ2-7. The CDR3 extends over 12 amino acids. Germline values: CDR1 MGHDK, CDR2 SYGVNS. CDR3: CASSEYLYEQYF.

The V and J genes are TRBV9 and TRBJ2-1. The germline gives CDR1 SGDLS, CDR2 YYNGEE. This CDR3 is 15 amino acids long. CDR3 sequence reads: CASSVSLGRRNEQFF.

This chain joins TRBV6-2 or TRBV6-3 and TRBJ2-1; TCRdb selects TRBD2, and the lack of DNA leaves this call unchecked. CDR3 length: 13 amino acids. Germline V lookup: CDR1 MNHEY, CDR2 SVGEGT. CDR3: CASSYGPNNEQFF.

The CDR3 spells CSVMAVHSNTGELFF. The chain is built from TRBV29-1 and TRBJ2-2. The CDR3 covers 15 residues. Germline V gene data show CDR1 as SQVTM and CDR2 as ANQGSEA.

The rearrangement uses TRBV2 and TRBJ2-2; the D call of TRBD2 rests on TCRdb alone, since no DNA is present to check it. This CDR3 spans 18 amino acids. Germline CDR1 reads SNHLY; CDR2 reads FYNNEI. The CDR3 loop is CASSEWTSGESNTGELFF.

This chain's CDR3 is CASSVASGDGNTIYF. The gene calls are TRBV9 and TRBJ1-3; TCRdb's D call of TRBD1 is untestable without DNA. CDR1 and CDR2 (germline): SGDLS, YYNGEE. This CDR3 has 15 residues.

This sequence joins TRBV10-2 and TRBJ1-5; TCRdb outputs TRBD1, but without DNA this stays unchecked. This CDR3 has 14 amino acids. Per the germline V gene, CDR1 is WSHSY and CDR2 is SAAADI. The CDR3 loop is CASSDGQDNQPQHF.

The chain's CDR3 is CAVQGDHEQYF. The chain carries TRBV5-1 and TRBJ2-7; there is no DNA to check the TCRdb D call of TRBD1. The CDR3 loop spans 11 amino acids. Germline loops: CDR1 SGHRS, CDR2 YFSETQ.

This chain links TRBV29-1 with TRBJ2-5; no DNA is available, so the TRBD1 call from TCRdb remains unchecked. The CDR3 extends over 13 amino acids. Germline CDR1 reads SQVTM; CDR2 reads ANQGSEA. The CDR3 spells CSGLQGLGETQYF.

This chain links TRBV15 with TRBJ2-1. Looked up from germline, CDR1 is LNHNV and CDR2 is YYDKDF (reference sequence). The CDR3 totals 12 residues. The CDR3 region is CATSRQYNEQFF.

The V and J genes are TRBV12-5 and TRBJ1-1. Germline CDR1 and CDR2: LGHNT and FRNRAP. The CDR3 is made up of 11 amino acids. CDR3 protein: CASRLNTEAFF.

This chain's CDR3 is CASSLAVGGSYEQYF. The chain combines TRBV7-9 with TRBJ2-7; TCRdb's D gene call, TRBD1, goes unchecked for lack of DNA. Germline V gene lookup returns CDR1 SEHNR and CDR2 FQNEAQ (reference sequence). This CDR3 has 15 amino acids.